This T cell receptor beta chain was observed in a study of blood T cell repertoires in COVID-19. Study background: The samples span acute and convalescent COVID-19 from the United States, Italy and Spain. The analysed material was cDNA or gDNA that came from T cells, B-cell-depleted T cells, or PBMCs.

This clone was detected once. Original processing notes: Estimation of nucleated cell counts relied on the amplification of reference gene primers. Here immunoSEQ multiplex PCR was the method, and the copy in TCRdb shows in-frame clones only, minus some. V and J calls and clone size are given by that table; D and trimming were obtained from the DNA. The sample consists of over 100,000 clones, roughly 87% of them appearing once. The clonotype was recovered from a man at least 80 years old with acute or convalescent COVID-19. Source material: peripheral blood.

The DNA for the CDR3 is TGTGCCAGCAGTGAAGCGGGCCCCGGGCAGGGTCGGGCTTCACCCCTCCACTTT. Protein: CASSEAGPGQGRASPLHF. The chain has TRBV6-1 and TRBJ1-6, with a weak D call TRBD1 (5 bases). Deletions cut 0 bases from V and 9 bases from J, with 21 bases between. CDR1 and CDR2 from the germline V gene are MNHNS and SASEGT. CDR3 length: 18 amino acids.